The 14 T cell receptor beta chains reported below all come from one sample, sequenced in a study of blood T cell repertoires in COVID-19 (dated by TCRdb to 2019 to 2021). Library prep was done by the immunoSEQ multiplex PCR assay. TCRdb retrieved this table from immuneACCESS and kept in-frame rearrangements only. Not all clones are present; in checked studies, unresolved V genes account for under half, and no reason is known for the remainder. The sample records fewer than 300,000 clones, approximately 83% of which are singletons. The ten largest account for 3.5% to 4.5% of the sample. Material: PBMCs or T cells enriched from blood (not recorded which). Every receptor here comes from a woman aged 25 to 39 who had recovered from COVID-19.

The DNA for the CDR3 is TGTGCCAGTAGTAGACAGGGAGGTCAGCCCCAGCATTTT. Residues: CASSRQGGQPQHF. The chain has TRBV19 and TRBJ1-5, with TRBD1 matching over 7 bases. The V segment lost 4 bases and the J segment 6 bases; nucleotides outside the gene matches: 3. Germline CDR1 reads LNHDA; CDR2 reads SQIVND (reference sequence). The length of the CDR3 is 13 residues.

The J gene is TRBJ2-1, the V gene TRBV28, with 11 bases lining up with TRBD2. This CDR3 region has 14 residues. V dropped 9 bases and J dropped 4; count of bases not matched to a gene: 5. Germline V gives CDR1 MDHEN, CDR2 SYDVKM. This CDR3 reads CASQTSGRYNEQFF. CDR3 DNA: TGTGCCAGTCAAACTAGCGGGAGATACAATGAGCAGTTCTTC.

J is TRBJ2-2 and V is TRBV11-2; D perhaps matches TRBD2 (6 bases). V was clipped by 8 bases and J by 0 bases, with 16 bases between them. The germline V gene has CDR1 SGHAT and CDR2 FQNNGV. The CDR3 length is 16 residues. The CDR3 DNA follows: TGTGCCAGCCGACCGTGGGGAGGCGCGAACACCGGGGAGCTGTTTTTT. It specifies CASRPWGGANTGELFF.

The J gene is TRBJ2-7, the V gene TRBV5-1; 8 bases map to TRBD1. The CDR3 consists of 15 residues. The V and J ends lost 0 bases and 2 bases, in that order; junction bases with no gene match: 4. CDR1 is SGHRS, CDR2 YFSETQ, per germline. The CDR3 bases are TGCGCCAGCAGCTTGGGAAGGACAGGGCCCTACGAGCAGTACTTC. Translating it yields CASSLGRTGPYEQYF.

V and J are TRBV27 and TRBJ2-2; 8 bases align to TRBD1. CDR1 and CDR2 (germline): MNHEY, SMNVEV (reference sequence). The CDR3 loop spans 14 amino acids. Losses at the gene ends were 5 bases for V and 7 bases for J; bases not matched to a gene: 6. The CDR3 spells CASSPAGGIGELFF. Written as DNA, the CDR3 is TGTGCCAGCAGTCCAGCAGGGGGCATCGGGGAGCTGTTTTTT.

The gene calls are TRBV28 and TRBJ2-2; 9 bases match TRBD2. V trimming: 8 bases; J trimming: 5 bases; junction bases outside the gene matches: 6. CDR1 and CDR2 from the germline V gene are MDHEN and SYDVKM. This CDR3 region has 14 residues. The CDR3 nucleotides read TGTGCCAGCGCGGCGGGGGGGACTACCGGGGAGCTGTTTTTT. Translating it yields CASAAGGTTGELFF.

The chain couples TRBV24-1 to TRBJ1-5; a possible D gene is TRBD1 (5 bases). The V and J ends lost 4 bases and 7 bases respectively, with 16 bases between them. The CDR3 length is 15 residues. Germline CDR1 KGHDR, CDR2 SFDVKD. CDR3 amino acids: CATSESQGARQPQHF. The CDR3, as DNA: TGTGCCACCAGTGAGAGTCAGGGTGCGCGACAGCCCCAGCATTTT.

This chain links TRBV7-9 with TRBJ1-1; no definite D call. The germline CDR1 and CDR2 sequences are SEHNR and FQNEAQ (reference sequence). Trimming removed 3 bases from V and 0 bases from J, with 11 bases in between. This CDR3 has 15 residues. The CDR3 is CASSLSRNMNTEAFF. CDR3 sequence (DNA): TGTGCCAGCAGCTTGTCGAGGAACATGAACACTGAAGCTTTCTTT.

The chain uses TRBV24-1 and TRBJ2-3, with a possible D match to TRBD2 (5 bases). The CDR3 is 17 amino acids. V was cut by 1 base and J by 5 bases, with 18 bases left in between. Germline CDR1 is KGHDR and CDR2 is SFDVKD. The CDR3 region has the DNA TGTGCCACCAGTGATTTAGGCGCAGGCCTAGAGGGAGATACGCAGTATTTT. As protein: CATSDLGAGLEGDTQYF.

The chain's CDR3 is CASSFSGGAADTQYF. In DNA form, the CDR3 reads TGTGCCAGCAGCTTTTCGGGGGGGGCCGCGGATACGCAGTATTTT. This rearrangement joins TRBV5-4 to TRBJ2-3, with TRBD2 identical over 8 bases. Germline lookup yields CDR1 SGHNT and CDR2 YYREEE (reference sequence). CDR3 size: 15 residues. Trimming removed 2 bases from V and 6 bases from J; junction bases left unmatched: 8.

The genes are TRBV24-1 and TRBJ1-2, with TRBD1 as a possible D gene (6 bases). The length of the CDR3 is 13 residues. Trimming took 1 base from V and 7 from J, leaving 9 bases between them. Germline V gives CDR1 KGHDR, CDR2 SFDVKD. Here the CDR3 reads CATSDFRGAGYTF. The CDR3, as DNA: TGTGCCACCAGTGATTTTCGGGGGGCTGGCTACACCTTC.

V and J are TRBV19 and TRBJ2-2; the D is unclear. Germline V gene lookup returns CDR1 LNHDA and CDR2 SQIVND (reference sequence). The CDR3 covers 14 residues. The ends were cut back, 4 bases at V and 2 bases at J, with 8 bases in the middle. The CDR3 sequence: CASSRSSNTGELFF. CDR3 DNA: TGTGCCAGTAGTAGGAGTTCTAACACCGGGGAGCTGTTTTTT.

The chain employs TRBV2 and TRBJ1-4, with 10 bases matching TRBD1. Germline-derived CDR1 and CDR2 are SNHLY and FYNNEI. After removal of 3 bases from V and 0 bases from J, the junction contained 10 bases not matched to a gene. There are 19 residues in the CDR3. The CDR3 reads CASSDSEDRGIATNEKLFF. For the CDR3, the DNA is TGTGCCAGCAGTGATAGTGAGGACAGGGGGATTGCAACTAATGAAAAACTGTTTTTT.

This clone was found a few times. The chain is built from TRBV21-1 and TRBJ2-7; TRBD1, the D gene given by the table, was not confirmed from the DNA. TRBV21-1 is a known pseudogene. The CDR3 covers 16 residues. The CDR3 DNA is TGTGCCAGCAGCAAAGTTTTTCGGGACAGGTACTACGAGCAGTACTTC. It specifies CASSKVFRDRYYEQYF.